These 20 T cell receptor beta chains were all obtained from the same sample, sequenced in a study of blood T cell repertoires in COVID-19. Some clones are missing from TCRdb's copy, which holds only in-frame ones; the method was immunoSEQ multiplex PCR. The table shows 29,000 or so clones, with 80% to 90% occurring only once. Sequenced input: peripheral blood. The receptors derive from a man in his fifties or sixties with acute or convalescent COVID-19.

CDR3 in DNA: TGTGCCAGCAGTTACCCGGACAGGGAGAGAGGGGGCTACACCTTC. This encodes CASSYPDRERGGYTF. The genes are TRBV6-2 or TRBV6-3 and TRBJ1-2, with 8 bases identical to TRBD1. With V trimmed by 2 bases and J by 8 bases, 10 bases remained unmatched. Germline lookup yields CDR1 MNHEY and CDR2 SVGEGT. This CDR3 comprises 15 residues.

The CDR3 loop reads CASSVVADTQYF. The CDR3 DNA reads TGTGCCAGCAGCGTAGTTGCCGATACGCAGTATTTT. This rearrangement joins TRBV6-5 to TRBJ2-3, with unresolved D. The germline V and J ends were trimmed by 6 bases and 6 bases, with 10 bases remaining between them. The CDR3 totals 12 residues. The V gene's germline CDR1 is MNHEY and CDR2 SVGAGI.

The chain links TRBV7-9 to TRBJ2-3; the match to TRBD2 covers 11 bases. The CDR3 has 15 amino acids. V shed 5 bases and J 3 bases; nucleotides not matched to a gene: 4. Germline values: CDR1 SEHNR, CDR2 FQNEAQ (reference sequence). CDR3 sequence reads: CASSLTSGSTDTQYF. The CDR3 nucleotides are TGTGCCAGCAGCCTCACTAGCGGGAGTACAGATACGCAGTATTTT. The full variable domain, in which reference TRBV7-9 and TRBJ2-3 provide the parts outside the CDR3, is DTGVSQNPRHKITKRGQNVTFRCDPISEHNRLYWYRQTLGQGPEFLTYFQNEAQLEKSRLLSDRFSAERPKGSFSTLEIQRTEQGDSAMYLCASSLTSGSTDTQYFGPGTRLTVL.

The table lists this clone with a few counts. J is TRBJ1-2 and V is TRBV5-4, with 9 nucleotides matching TRBD1. Germline V lookup: CDR1 SGHNT, CDR2 YYREEE (reference sequence). The V gene end was trimmed by 4 bases and the J gene end by 8 bases; junction bases not matched to a gene: 9. This CDR3 contains 14 residues. CDR3 nucleotides: TGTGCCAGCAGCGGCGGACAGGGGATAGGCGGCTACACCTTC. Amino acid sequence: CASSGGQGIGGYTF.

This clone has only a few counts. The chain couples TRBV5-6 to TRBJ2-1; D gene uncertain. V was trimmed by 5 bases and J by 0 bases, leaving 15 bases between them. CDR3 size: 16 residues. The germline V gene has CDR1 SGHDT and CDR2 YYEEEE. In nucleotides, the CDR3 is TGTGCCAGCAGAGTCGGTCTAGGAAGCTCCTACAATGAGCAGTTCTTC. It yields the protein CASRVGLGSSYNEQFF.

This chain uses TRBV19 with TRBJ1-3, with 7 bases matching TRBD1. The CDR3 is 17 amino acids. Germline trimming cut 3 bases from V and 0 bases from J; bases unmatched to any gene: 8. Germline CDR1 reads LNHDA; CDR2 reads SQIVND (reference sequence). In DNA form, the CDR3 reads TGTGCCAGTAGTATTGGGTCCAGGGGGATCTCTGGAAACACCATATATTTT. Its translation: CASSIGSRGISGNTIYF.

The rearrangement joins TRBV30 to TRBJ1-2; 8 bases are a match to TRBD1. The CDR3 spans 14 residues. The V gene end was trimmed by 2 bases and the J gene end by 6 bases; junction bases not matched to a gene: 8. From germline, CDR1 is GTSNPN and CDR2 SVGIG (reference sequence). This CDR3 reads CAWSRGTGGHGYTF. Written as DNA, the CDR3 is TGTGCCTGGAGTAGAGGCACAGGGGGTCATGGCTACACCTTC. Using reference TRBV30 and TRBJ1-2 for the parts outside the CDR3, the full variable domain is SQTIHQWPATLVQPVGSPLSLECTVEGTSNPNLYWYRQAAGRGLQLLFYSVGIGQISSEVPQNLSASRPQDRQFILSSKKLLLSDSGFYLCAWSRGTGGHGYTFGSGTRLTVV.

The rearrangement links TRBV11-2 to TRBJ2-7, with 8 bases aligning to TRBD2. Germline CDR1 SGHAT, CDR2 FQNNGV. V shed 5 bases, J shed 6 bases, and the junction held 9 bases outside the gene matches. This CDR3 has 14 residues. The CDR3 here is CASSPHPSGLEQYF. In DNA, the CDR3 is TGTGCCAGCAGCCCCCACCCTAGCGGGCTCGAGCAGTACTTC.

The rearrangement joins TRBV7-2 to TRBJ1-4; D gene unclear. CDR1 SGHTA and CDR2 FQGNSA come from the germline V gene. The V and J ends lost 2 bases and 7 bases respectively, with 17 bases between them. There are 16 residues in the CDR3. The CDR3 DNA reads as TGTGCCAGCAGCTTATTGGGTGCGGGGTTGAGTGAAAAACTGTTTTTT. It is translated as CASSLLGAGLSEKLFF.

The rearrangement joins TRBV7-2 to TRBJ1-5; 9 nucleotides align to TRBD1. Trimming removed 5 bases from V and 6 bases from J; junction bases left unmatched: 5. Germline CDR1 reads SGHTA; CDR2 reads FQGNSA. The CDR3 length is 14 residues. The CDR3 nucleotides read TGTGCCAGCAGCCCGGGACAGGGTCGTCAGCCCCAGCATTTT. Translating it yields CASSPGQGRQPQHF.

The V gene is TRBV19, the J gene TRBJ2-2, with D perhaps TRBD1 (5 bases). Germline V gene data show CDR1 as LNHDA and CDR2 as SQIVND (reference sequence). V was shortened by 3 bases and J by 2 bases, with 10 bases between the two germline ends. The CDR3 contains 15 residues. CDR3 sequence: CASSMQGPNTGELFF. CDR3 bases: TGTGCCAGTAGTATGCAGGGCCCCAACACCGGGGAGCTGTTTTTT.

The rearrangement links TRBV6-6 to TRBJ2-3; 8 bases match TRBD1. This CDR3 comprises 12 residues. Germline V gene sequence: CDR1 MNHNY, CDR2 SVGAGI (reference sequence). Trimming removed 7 bases from V and 9 bases from J; junction bases left unmatched: 6. The CDR3 nucleotides read TGTGCCAGCACTCCCAGACAGGGGACGCAGTATTTT. It codes for CASTPRQGTQYF.

The chain is built from TRBV18 and TRBJ1-6, with a possible D match to TRBD1 (5 bases). Between the trimmed V and J ends, which lost 4 bases and 1 base, there was a span of 11 bases. The V gene's germline CDR1 is KGHSH and CDR2 LQKENI. The CDR3 consists of 16 residues. The CDR3 nucleotides read TGTGCCAGCTCACACGGAAGGGGATCCTATAATTCACCCCTCCACTTT. Translation gives CASSHGRGSYNSPLHF.

The V gene is TRBV6-6, the J gene TRBJ1-2; 9 nucleotides agree with TRBD1. The length of the CDR3 is 14 residues. Germline V CDR1 and CDR2: MNHNY, SVGAGI (reference sequence). After removal of 6 bases from V and 6 bases from J, the junction contained 8 bases not matched to a gene. This CDR3 reads CASRLTGGSHGYTF. The DNA of the CDR3 is TGTGCCAGCAGGTTGACAGGGGGGTCACATGGCTACACCTTC.

The chain recombines TRBV5-1 with TRBJ2-2; the match to TRBD2 covers 9 bases. Per germline, CDR1 SGHRS and CDR2 YFSETQ. This CDR3 has 16 amino acids. V lost 1 base and J lost 5; bases outside the gene matches: 6. CDR3 sequence (DNA): TGCGCCAGCAGCTTGAGGGCTAGCGGGGAAACCGGGGAGCTGTTTTTT. This translates into CASSLRASGETGELFF.

The chain has TRBV28 and TRBJ1-2, with 9 positions matching TRBD1. CDR3 length equals 17 residues. With V trimmed by 1 base and J by 6 bases, 12 bases remained unmatched. Germline V CDR1 and CDR2: MDHEN, SYDVKM. CDR3 residues: CASSLSGTGIRINGYTF. The CDR3 nucleotides are TGTGCCAGCAGTTTATCAGGGACAGGGATTAGGATAAATGGCTACACCTTC.

The rearrangement uses TRBV19 and TRBJ2-1; D call uncertain. V was pared by 2 bases and J by 2 bases, with 10 bases between. This CDR3 comprises 15 residues. The germline V gene encodes CDR1 LNHDA and CDR2 SQIVND (reference sequence). This CDR3 is CASSIMGQTYNEQFF. DNA of the CDR3: TGTGCCAGTAGTATAATGGGCCAGACCTACAATGAGCAGTTCTTC.

This clone showed up just a few times. The rearrangement joins TRBV28 to TRBJ2-1, with 9 bases fitting TRBD1. The CDR3 runs to 15 residues. Trimming took 6 bases from V and 7 from J; bases not matched to a gene: 10. Per germline, CDR1 MDHEN and CDR2 SYDVKM. The CDR3 loop is CASSRLDRGYNEQFF. The CDR3 DNA reads TGTGCCAGCAGCAGACTGGACAGGGGTTATAATGAGCAGTTCTTC.

This rearrangement joins TRBV6-5 to TRBJ2-1, with 14 bases that match TRBD2. V gave up 0 bases and J gave up 10 bases; unmatched junction bases: 5. The germline gives CDR1 MNHEY, CDR2 SVGAGI. The CDR3 consists of 16 residues. The CDR3 loop is CASSYSSGLAGEEQFF. CDR3 nucleotides: TGTGCCAGCAGTTACTCCTCGGGACTAGCGGGAGAAGAGCAGTTCTTC.

This clone was found once. The chain uses TRBV7-2 and TRBJ1-6; tentative D call: TRBD1 (5 bases). This CDR3 spans 15 amino acids. The ends were cut back, 5 bases at V and 9 bases at J, with 17 bases in the middle. The germline V gene has CDR1 SGHTA and CDR2 FQGNSA. The CDR3 region is CASSPGHIRSSPLHF. Here the CDR3 DNA reads TGTGCCAGCAGCCCCGGACACATCCGTAGTTCACCCCTCCACTTT.